Here is one T cell receptor (beta chain) with its context. V lost 0 bases to trimming and J lost 4 bases, with 10 bases between them. The CDR3 length is 15 residues. Germline V gene sequence: CDR1 SGDLS, CDR2 YYNGEE. This specimen comes from a study of patients and donors after allogeneic stem cell transplantation. TCRdb passed the RT-PCR reads through MiXCR, listing each CDR3 protein once. The sample lists 70,000 or so distinct CDR3 sequences, more than 25% seen once, with about 25% in the top ten. Sequenced: blood, either unsorted or a sorted T cell fraction (not recorded which). The TCR comes from a human donor who was either an allogeneic HSCT recipient or a stem cell or donor lymphocyte infusion donor (not recorded which). It is not recorded whose cells these are; they may come from a transplant donor. The chain combines TRBV9 with TRBJ2-2; tentatively, D is TRBD1 (5 bases). CDR3 in amino acids: CASSVGQGLTGELFF. The CDR3 nucleotides read TGTGCCAGCAGCGTAGGTCAGGGTCTCACCGGGGAGCTGTTTTTT. The whole variable domain, filled in from reference TRBV9 and TRBJ2-2, reads DSGVTQTPKHLITATGQRVTLRCSPRSGDLSVYWYQQSLDQGLQFLIQYYNGEERAKGNILERFSAQQFPDLHSELNLSSLELGDSALYFCASSVGQGLTGELFFGEGSRLTVL.